Shown below are 15 T cell receptor beta chains from a single sample sequenced in a study of T cell responses to AZD1222 COVID-19 vaccine. Clones were sequenced by immunoSEQ multiplex PCR, and TCRdb holds only the in-frame ones, with some missing. The data show tens of thousands of clones, roughly 88% seen once. Sequencing used peripheral blood, obtained 28 days after the second AZD1222 dose. Every receptor here comes from an adult who received the AZD1222 COVID-19 vaccine.

This clone was detected once. This chain connects TRBV6-6 to TRBJ1-1, with D possibly being TRBD1 (5 bases). The CDR3 extends over 13 amino acids. The V and J ends lost 6 bases and 6 bases respectively, with 14 bases between them. Germline CDR1 is MNHNY and CDR2 is SVGAGI (reference sequence). The CDR3 loop reads CASRSQQGAEAFF. The CDR3 DNA sequence: TGTGCCAGCAGGAGTCAGCAGGGCGCTGAAGCTTTCTTT.

This sequence joins TRBV25-1 and TRBJ2-4; tentative D call: TRBD1 (5 bases). V was clipped by 1 base and J by 3 bases, with 10 bases between them. The germline CDR1 and CDR2 sequences are MGHDK and SYGVNS. The CDR3 runs to 15 residues. CDR3: CASSESGFGKNIQYF. The CDR3 nucleotides read TGTGCCAGCAGTGAATCAGGGTTCGGCAAAAACATTCAGTACTTC.

This clone was observed once. The genes are TRBV6-5 and TRBJ2-7; 8 positions match TRBD1. This CDR3 contains 15 residues. Germline CDR1 MNHEY, CDR2 SVGAGI. The J segment lost 3 bases and the V segment lost 6 bases, leaving 10 bases of the junction unmatched. The CDR3: CASSQTLTGVYEQYF. CDR3 in DNA: TGTGCCAGCAGCCAAACCTTGACAGGGGTCTACGAGCAGTACTTC.

The chain joins TRBV7-2 to TRBJ2-3; 8 nucleotides agree with TRBD2. Germline V CDR1 and CDR2: SGHTA, FQGNSA. The CDR3 totals 16 residues. V shed 5 bases, J shed 1 base, and the junction held 8 bases outside the gene matches. In DNA, the CDR3 is TGTGCCAGCAGCCTCTACGGGCGGGAGGGCACAGATACGCAGTATTTT. Its translation: CASSLYGREGTDTQYF. The full variable domain, its missing parts supplied by reference TRBV7-2 and TRBJ2-3, is GAGVSQSPSNKVTEKGKDVELRCDPISGHTALYWYRQSLGQGLEFLIYFQGNSAPDKSGLPSDRFSAERTGGSVSTLTIQRTQQEDSAVYLCASSLYGREGTDTQYFGPGTRLTVL.

CDR3 region: CASSLTSGGARETQYF. CDR3 nucleotide sequence: TGTGCCAGCAGCTTGACTAGCGGGGGGGCAAGAGAGACCCAGTACTTC. V is TRBV11-2 and J is TRBJ2-5, with 14 positions matching TRBD2. V gave up 3 bases and J gave up 4 bases; unmatched junction bases: 4. From germline, CDR1 is SGHAT and CDR2 FQNNGV. The CDR3 loop spans 16 amino acids.

This chain links TRBV5-4 with TRBJ2-7; D is undetermined. This CDR3 has 14 amino acids. The V gene lost 1 base and the J gene lost 2 bases, with 10 bases spanning the gap. Germline V gene sequence: CDR1 SGHNT, CDR2 YYREEE (reference sequence). The CDR3 spells CASSLPQEPYEQYF. CDR3 DNA sequence: TGTGCCAGCAGCTTGCCGCAGGAACCCTACGAGCAGTACTTC.

The chain has TRBV28 and TRBJ1-2, with D possibly matching TRBD1 (5 bases). This CDR3 comprises 14 residues. The germline V gene encodes CDR1 MDHEN and CDR2 SYDVKM. Trimming removed 5 bases from V and 7 bases from J, with 17 bases in between. The CDR3 DNA follows: TGTGCCAGCAGTCGTTCGGGGGGAAGTCGTGGCTACACCTTC. Its translation: CASSRSGGSRGYTF.

The chain has TRBV6-5 and TRBJ1-2, with 7 bases fitting TRBD1. V lost 6 bases, J lost 5 bases, and 9 bases stayed unmatched. The CDR3 sequence is 14 residues long. Germline V gives CDR1 MNHEY, CDR2 SVGAGI. The DNA of the CDR3 is TGTGCCAGCAGCCGCGCGAGGGGGCGTTATGGCTACACCTTC. Amino acids: CASSRARGRYGYTF.

This clone was recorded only once. The CDR3 bases are TGTGCCAGCAGTGAAGCGGGGGGATCCGCAACTAATGAAAAACTGTTTTTT. Protein: CASSEAGGSATNEKLFF. The rearrangement uses TRBV6-1 and TRBJ1-4, with D possibly being TRBD1 (5 bases). Trimming left V 0 bases short and J 0 bases short, with 11 bases between. Germline CDR1 and CDR2: MNHNS and SASEGT. The CDR3 spans 17 residues.

The chain uses TRBV29-1 and TRBJ2-2; D ambiguous. Germline V gives CDR1 SQVTM, CDR2 ANQGSEA. This CDR3 contains 14 residues. Deletions cut 2 bases from V and 7 bases from J, with 14 bases between. The CDR3 here is CSVESQELVGELFF. The CDR3 DNA reads as TGCAGCGTTGAAAGTCAGGAGTTGGTCGGGGAGCTGTTTTTT.

The chain joins TRBV4-3 to TRBJ2-7, with TRBD1 matching over 7 bases. V shed 3 bases, J shed 1 base, and the junction held 9 bases outside the gene matches. The CDR3 is 16 amino acids. CDR1 and CDR2 from the germline V gene are LGHNA and YSLEER. CDR3 sequence: CASSHSWTGESYEQYF. The DNA of the CDR3 is TGCGCCAGCAGCCACTCTTGGACAGGAGAATCCTACGAGCAGTACTTC.

This chain links TRBV6-4 with TRBJ2-1, with 9 bases that match TRBD2. CDR1 and CDR2 (germline): MRHNA, SNTAGT. V was pared by 0 bases and J by 8 bases, with 5 bases of the junction left unmatched. CDR3 length equals 15 residues. The CDR3 DNA reads TGTGCCAGCAGTGACTCTGGCGGGGGGGTCGATGAGCAGTTCTTC. It is translated as CASSDSGGGVDEQFF.

The chain combines TRBV2 with TRBJ2-7; 7 bases map to TRBD2. With V trimmed by 8 bases and J by 5 bases, 6 bases remained unmatched. Germline lookup yields CDR1 SNHLY and CDR2 FYNNEI. The CDR3 covers 12 residues. The CDR3 nucleotides read TGTGCCAGCGGACTAGGATCCCACGAGCAGTACTTC. This gives the protein CASGLGSHEQYF.

The V gene is TRBV11-3, the J gene TRBJ2-3, with TRBD2 matching over 10 bases. CDR3 length equals 16 residues. Germline V CDR1 and CDR2: SGHNT, YENEEA. The trim removed 4 bases at V and 3 bases at J, leaving 7 bases unmatched. DNA for the CDR3: TGTGCCAGCAGCTCTAAAGCGGGGGGGGGAACAGATACGCAGTATTTT. Amino acids: CASSSKAGGGTDTQYF.

V usage is TRBV18 and J usage is TRBJ1-2, with 8 bases identical to TRBD1. CDR1 KGHSH and CDR2 LQKENI come from the germline V gene. The CDR3 is 15 amino acids. V lost 4 bases, J lost 3 bases, and 7 bases stayed unmatched. The CDR3: CASSRWGQEDYGYTF. The DNA for the CDR3 is TGTGCCAGCTCACGCTGGGGACAGGAGGACTATGGCTACACCTTC. The variable domain in full, completed from reference TRBV18 and TRBJ1-2, reads NAGVMQNPRHLVRRRGQEARLRCSPMKGHSHVYWYRQLPEEGLKFMVYLQKENIIDESGMPKERFSAEFPKEGPSILRIQQVVRGDSAAYFCASSRWGQEDYGYTFGSGTRLTVV.